This T cell receptor beta chain was sequenced during a study of cytomegalovirus exposure and HLA in healthy donors. V shed 9 bases, J shed 4 bases, and the junction held 6 bases outside the gene matches. Germline lookup yields CDR1 LNHDA and CDR2 SQIVND (reference sequence). The CDR3 contains 13 residues. Study-level findings and limits: The availability of immune exposure information extended only to CMV serostatus.

The PCR contained 60 Vbeta and 13 Jbeta primers. Libraries were prepared by immunoSEQ multiplex PCR; TCRdb keeps only in-frame clonotypes and omits some of them. The sample yields 170,000 or so clones, around 78% seen once. On this clone: What it binds is unknown.

The chain carries TRBV19 and TRBJ2-1; 7 positions agree with TRBD1. This sequence originates from a middle-aged woman in good health and CMV-seronegative. The sequencing input was PBMCs. The CDR3: CASQPGQYNEQFF. The CDR3 region has the DNA TGTGCCAGCCAGCCGGGACAGTACAATGAGCAGTTCTTC.